These 28 T cell receptor beta chains share one sample of origin, sequenced in a study of blood T cell repertoires in COVID-19. Data came from immunoSEQ multiplex PCR; TCRdb stores just in-frame clones and leaves some out. The data hold about 82,000 clones, with roughly 80% observed a single time. What was sequenced was peripheral blood. All receptors come from a man aged 55 to 70 with COVID-19, enrolled during active disease.

The chain employs TRBV27 and TRBJ2-1; tentatively, D is TRBD2 (6 bases). Germline CDR1 reads MNHEY; CDR2 reads SMNVEV (reference sequence). The CDR3 spans 14 residues. The V end was cut by 7 bases, the J end by 0 bases, with 10 bases between. The CDR3 loop reads CASTPGSSYNEQFF. CDR3 nucleotides: TGTGCCAGCACCCCCGGGAGCTCCTACAATGAGCAGTTCTTC.

The genes are TRBV5-1 and TRBJ2-7; D is uncertain. The CDR3 runs to 11 residues. The V gene's germline CDR1 is SGHRS and CDR2 YFSETQ. Trimming left V 0 bases short and J 6 bases short, with 4 bases between. The CDR3 DNA reads TGCGCCAGCAGCTTGGATCGCGAGCAGTACTTC. It codes for CASSLDREQYF. Together with reference TRBV5-1 and TRBJ2-7, the CDR3 gives the full variable domain: KAGVTQTPRYLIKTRGQQVTLSCSPISGHRSVSWYQQTPGQGLQFLFEYFSETQRNKGNFPGRFSGRQFSNSRSEMNVSTLELGDSALYLCASSLDREQYFGPGTRLTVT.

This sequence joins TRBV27 and TRBJ2-3; D not resolved. The CDR3 length is 14 residues. CDR1 is MNHEY and CDR2 is SMNVEV in the germline V gene (reference sequence). V gave up 3 bases and J gave up 2 bases, with 9 bases separating them. The CDR3 is CASSLARFTDTQYF. As DNA, the CDR3 is TGTGCCAGCAGTTTGGCTAGATTCACAGATACGCAGTATTTT.

V and J are TRBV20-1 and TRBJ1-1; perhaps TRBD1 as D (5 bases). The CDR3 is made up of 12 amino acids. Trimming took 3 bases from V and 6 from J, leaving 11 bases between them. From germline, CDR1 is DFQATT and CDR2 SNEGSKA (reference sequence). The CDR3 is CSASWGEAEAFF. The CDR3 DNA sequence: TGCAGTGCTAGTTGGGGGGAAGCTGAAGCTTTCTTT.

The genes are TRBV11-2 and TRBJ2-5; 12 bases agree with TRBD1. The CDR3 is made up of 16 amino acids. Germline CDR1 reads SGHAT; CDR2 reads FQNNGV. V was clipped by 4 bases and J by 5 bases; unmatched bases: 8. As DNA, the CDR3 is TGTGCCAGCAGCTGGAGGGGACAGGGGGCGCGGGAGACCCAGTACTTC. Residues: CASSWRGQGARETQYF.

This chain's CDR3 is CASSTEQGANEKLFF. CDR3 nucleotide sequence: TGTGCCAGCAGTACAGAACAGGGGGCTAATGAAAAACTGTTTTTT. The chain uses TRBV2 and TRBJ1-4, with 8 nucleotides matching TRBD1. This CDR3 has 15 residues. CDR1 is SNHLY and CDR2 is FYNNEI in the germline V gene. The V segment lost 5 bases and the J segment 3 bases; nucleotides outside the gene matches: 5. Looking up the rest from reference TRBV2 and TRBJ1-4 gives the full variable domain: EPEVTQTPSHQVTQMGQEVILRCVPISNHLYFYWYRQILGQKVEFLVSFYNNEISEKSEIFDDQFSVERPDGSNFTLKIRSTKLEDSAMYFCASSTEQGANEKLFFGSGTQLSVL.

The CDR3 coding sequence is TGTGCCATCAGTGAGTCTGGGGCGGGAAGGGGAGGTTACAATGAGCAGTTCTTC. Translation: CAISESGAGRGGYNEQFF. This chain connects TRBV10-3 to TRBJ2-1, with D perhaps TRBD2 (6 bases). The CDR3 is 18 amino acids. V gave up 0 bases and J gave up 4 bases, with 19 bases separating them. Germline-derived CDR1 and CDR2 are ENHRY and SYGVKD.

The genes are TRBV27 and TRBJ1-6; the D is unclear. The CDR3 length is 16 residues. The germline CDR1 and CDR2 sequences are MNHEY and SMNVEV (reference sequence). V lost 5 bases and J lost 6, with 17 bases in between. CDR3 residues: CASSPSPNRGNSPLHF. The CDR3 DNA sequence: TGTGCCAGCAGTCCGTCCCCCAACCGGGGTAATTCACCCCTCCACTTT.

Worth noting for this clone: No DNA is shown, since the ends of the CDR3 on it are uncertain; the CDR3 is the one TCRdb lists. V and J are TRBV6-5 and TRBJ1-1; the tabulated D call, TRBD1, remains unverified against the DNA. Both ends counted, the CDR3 spans 14 residues. Germline-derived CDR1 and CDR2 are MNHEY and SVGAGI. CDR3: CASILDRVRTEAFF.

The rearrangement uses TRBV18 and TRBJ2-6; 7 bases map to TRBD1. CDR3 length: 18 amino acids. From germline, CDR1 is KGHSH and CDR2 LQKENI. The V gene end was trimmed by 8 bases and the J gene end by 0 bases; junction bases not matched to a gene: 13. DNA of the CDR3: TGTGCCAGCGCGATCGGACAGGACGGTGGCTCTGGGGCCAACGTCCTGACTTTC. Amino acid sequence: CASAIGQDGGSGANVLTF. Using reference TRBV18 and TRBJ2-6 for the parts outside the CDR3, the full variable domain is NAGVMQNPRHLVRRRGQEARLRCSPMKGHSHVYWYRQLPEEGLKFMVYLQKENIIDESGMPKERFSAEFPKEGPSILRIQQVVRGDSAAYFCASAIGQDGGSGANVLTFGAGSRLTVL.

This chain uses TRBV5-6 with TRBJ2-7; 7 bases align to TRBD2. There are 13 residues in the CDR3. CDR1 and CDR2 from the germline V gene are SGHDT and YYEEEE. The ends lost 3 bases at V and 6 bases at J; junction bases unmatched: 6. The CDR3 is CASSWRSGTEQYF. DNA of the CDR3: TGTGCCAGCAGCTGGAGGAGCGGGACCGAGCAGTACTTC.

Remarks on this clone: A read error may account for a junction end that differs from germline. The gene calls are TRBV7-2 and TRBJ2-5; 9 bases match TRBD1. This CDR3 region has 12 residues. CDR1 is SGHTA and CDR2 is FQGNSA in the germline V gene. CDR3 coding DNA: TGTGCCAGCAGCTTTCGGACAGGGGTAGGAGACTTC. This encodes CASSFRTGVGDF.

The chain carries TRBV5-1 and TRBJ2-2; 9 nucleotides agree with TRBD2. With 0 bases clipped from V and 3 bases from J, the junction kept 9 bases outside the gene matches. Germline CDR1 reads SGHRS; CDR2 reads YFSETQ. The CDR3 runs 18 residues. The CDR3 coding sequence is TGCGCCAGCAGCTTGGACGCGCGGGGGGGCCTGGACACCGGGGAGCTGTTTTTT. Amino acids: CASSLDARGGLDTGELFF.

The chain is built from TRBV3-1 (or the pseudogene TRBV3-2) and TRBJ1-1, with 7 bases lining up with TRBD1. The CDR3 is 13 residues long. Germline CDR1 LGHDT, CDR2 YNNKEL (reference sequence). J was trimmed by 7 bases and V by 3 bases; bases with no gene match: 5. The CDR3 nucleotides are TGTGCCAGCAGCCATCATACAGGGGTTGAAGCTTTCTTT. Its protein product is CASSHHTGVEAFF.

This clone was detected only a few times. V is TRBV19 and J is TRBJ1-6, with 7 bases aligning to TRBD1. CDR1 is LNHDA and CDR2 is SQIVND in the germline V gene (reference sequence). The CDR3 loop spans 16 amino acids. With V trimmed by 9 bases and J by 0 bases, 8 bases remained unmatched. CDR3 bases: TGTGCCAGCAGGGACAGCGGTATCTCCTATAATTCACCCCTCCACTTT. Its protein is CASRDSGISYNSPLHF.

The J gene is TRBJ2-7, the V gene TRBV4-1; D gene uncertain. The CDR3 covers 15 residues. Trimming removed 4 bases at V and 6 bases at J, with 19 bases between. Germline CDR1 MGHRA, CDR2 YSYEKL. The CDR3 spells CASSLHAALFSEQYF. The DNA of the CDR3 is TGCGCCAGCAGCCTCCATGCGGCATTGTTCAGCGAGCAGTACTTC.

This rearrangement joins TRBV19 to TRBJ1-5; the D is unclear. The germline V and J ends were trimmed by 2 bases and 3 bases, with 11 bases remaining between them. Germline assignment: CDR1 LNHDA and CDR2 SQIVND (reference sequence). The CDR3 runs 15 residues. CDR3 sequence reads: CASSISSSFNQPQHF. In DNA, the CDR3 is TGTGCCAGTAGTATATCGTCCAGTTTCAATCAGCCCCAGCATTTT.

This rearrangement joins TRBV7-2 to TRBJ1-2; D unclear. The CDR3 is 14 residues long. V was shortened by 5 bases and J by 8 bases, with 18 bases between the two germline ends. Germline loops: CDR1 SGHTA, CDR2 FQGNSA. CDR3 sequence (DNA): TGTGCCAGCAGCCTCAATCGGGTCACATCAGGCTACACCTTC. It specifies CASSLNRVTSGYTF. Full variable domain (missing parts from reference TRBV7-2 and TRBJ1-2): GAGVSQSPSNKVTEKGKDVELRCDPISGHTALYWYRQSLGQGLEFLIYFQGNSAPDKSGLPSDRFSAERTGGSVSTLTIQRTQQEDSAVYLCASSLNRVTSGYTFGSGTRLTVV.

The gene calls are TRBV2 and TRBJ2-1, with TRBD2 matching 8 bases. The junction had 1 base not matched to a gene; V was cut back by 0 bases and J by 12 bases. CDR1 and CDR2 (germline): SNHLY, FYNNEI. CDR3 length equals 12 residues. The DNA for the CDR3 is TGTGCCAGCAGTGAAGCGCGGGGGGCGCAGTTCTTC. It yields the protein CASSEARGAQFF.

This clone was picked up one time. The V and J genes are TRBV5-6 and TRBJ2-5; 7 bases line up with TRBD2. This CDR3 contains 15 residues. The germline V gene has CDR1 SGHDT and CDR2 YYEEEE. Trimming at V came to 3 bases and at J to 3 bases, leaving 8 bases not matched to a gene. In DNA form, the CDR3 reads TGTGCCAGCAGCTCAAGGACGGGAGGTAAAGAGACCCAGTACTTC. It encodes CASSSRTGGKETQYF. Supplemented by reference TRBV5-6 and TRBJ2-5, the full variable domain reads DAGVTQSPTHLIKTRGQQVTLRCSPKSGHDTVSWYQQALGQGPQFIFQYYEEEERQRGNFPDRFSGHQFPNYSSELNVNALLLGDSALYLCASSSRTGGKETQYFGPGTRLLVL.

This CDR3 is CASSLRKGVTAFF. CDR3 coding DNA: TGCGCCAGCAGCCTCCGTAAGGGGGTTACAGCTTTCTTT. The V and J genes are TRBV4-1 and TRBJ1-1; TRBD1 might be the D (6 bases). In germline, CDR1 is MGHRA, CDR2 YSYEKL. Trimming took 4 bases from V and 10 from J, leaving 16 bases between them. The CDR3 has 13 amino acids.

V usage is TRBV5-6 and J usage is TRBJ2-4; 12 bases agree with TRBD2. The V segment lost 0 bases and the J segment 1 base; nucleotides outside the gene matches: 8. The length of the CDR3 is 19 residues. Per the germline V gene, CDR1 is SGHDT and CDR2 is YYEEEE. CDR3 sequence (DNA): TGTGCCAGCAGCTTGGACGCTCTAGCGGGGGGGCTTGCCAAAAACATTCAGTACTTC. The encoded protein is CASSLDALAGGLAKNIQYF.

V and J are TRBV5-4 and TRBJ2-2, with D possibly TRBD2 on 5 matching bases. CDR3 size: 15 residues. V was pared by 5 bases and J by 2 bases, with 13 bases between. Germline V gene lookup returns CDR1 SGHNT and CDR2 YYREEE (reference sequence). CDR3 sequence: CASRKRGINTGELFF. The CDR3 DNA is TGTGCCAGCAGGAAGAGAGGGATCAACACCGGGGAGCTGTTTTTT. The whole variable domain, filled in from reference TRBV5-4 and TRBJ2-2, reads ETGVTQSPTHLIKTRGQQVTLRCSSQSGHNTVSWYQQALGQGPQFIFQYYREEENGRGNFPPRFSGLQFPNYSSELNVNALELDDSALYLCASRKRGINTGELFFGEGSRLTVL.

The rearrangement joins TRBV11-2 to TRBJ1-4; 7 positions match TRBD1. Germline CDR1 and CDR2: SGHAT and FQNNGV. The CDR3 spans 15 residues. With V trimmed by 1 base and J by 8 bases, 7 bases remained unmatched. CDR3: CASSLGQGVTEKLFF. The CDR3 DNA reads as TGTGCCAGCAGCTTAGGGCAGGGGGTAACAGAAAAACTGTTTTTT.

This rearrangement joins TRBV20-1 to TRBJ1-2; D may be TRBD1 (5 bases). The CDR3 consists of 11 residues. The germline gives CDR1 DFQATT, CDR2 SNEGSKA (reference sequence). With 4 bases removed from V and 5 bases from J, the gap between germline ends came to 8 bases. CDR3 in amino acids: CSAKTDYGYTF. CDR3 DNA sequence: TGCAGTGCTAAGACAGATTATGGCTACACCTTC.

The chain is built from TRBV10-3 and TRBJ1-1, with 12 nucleotides matching TRBD1. J gave up 10 bases and V 3 bases, and 9 bases lay outside the gene matches. This CDR3 contains 15 residues. Germline CDR1 ENHRY, CDR2 SYGVKD. CDR3 region: CAISDRDRGQFVAFF. CDR3 in DNA: TGTGCCATCAGTGACCGGGACAGGGGGCAATTCGTAGCTTTCTTT.

This clone was seen more than once but under ten times. CDR3 nucleotide sequence: TGTGCCAGCAGCTTGTACGATGAGGTCCTCAAGAGCTACACCTTC. This gives the protein CASSLYDEVLKSYTF. The chain recombines TRBV5-4 with TRBJ1-2; D is ambiguous. Germline assignment: CDR1 SGHNT and CDR2 YYREEE (reference sequence). CDR3 size: 15 residues. The V end lost 1 base, the J end lost 9 bases, and 19 bases lay between the germline ends.

The V gene is TRBV29-1, the J gene TRBJ2-3; 7 bases match TRBD2. The CDR3 is 12 amino acids. J lost 5 bases, V lost 5 bases, and 4 bases had no gene match. In germline, CDR1 is SQVTM, CDR2 ANQGSEA. CDR3 amino acids: CSVCLAEDTQYF. The CDR3 nucleotides are TGCAGCGTTTGTCTAGCGGAAGATACGCAGTATTTT.